The source of this TCR beta chain is a study of blood T cell repertoires in COVID-19. Background on the study: Nucleic acid was either cDNA or gDNA, and it came from T cells, B-cell-depleted T cells, or PBMCs.

This study enrolled people aged about 18 to 100 from 24 US geographic areas. Clinical histories supplied by participants themselves formed the basis of cohort assignment. A case of COVID-19 had been met by exposed participants within 2 weeks before study entry. Clones were sequenced by immunoSEQ multiplex PCR, and TCRdb holds only the in-frame ones, with some missing. The table includes a few hundred thousand clones, 90% detected once. The CDR3 has 15 amino acids. CDR1 is LNHNV and CDR2 is YYDKDF in the germline V gene (reference sequence). The V gene lost 1 base and the J gene lost 6 bases, with 10 bases spanning the gap.

This clonotype was obtained from a man aged 25 to 40 who had been exposed to COVID-19. Source material: PBMCs or T cells enriched from blood (not recorded which). This rearrangement joins TRBV15 to TRBJ1-6, with a weak D call TRBD1 (5 bases). CDR3 coding DNA: TGTGCCACCAGCAGAGGTTTCCAGGGTAATTCACCCCTCCACTTT. This translates into CATSRGFQGNSPLHF.